These 14 T cell receptor beta chains originate from one sample sequenced in a study of cytomegalovirus exposure and HLA in healthy donors (dated by TCRdb to the late 2010s). The library was generated by the immunoSEQ multiplex PCR assay. For the multiplex PCR, a mixture combining 60 forward primers for TCR Vbeta segments and 13 reverse primers for TCR Jbeta segments was used. TCRdb took this table from immuneACCESS and kept in-frame rearrangements with V and J called. Such tables lack part of the clones; where checked against another copy, unresolved V genes explain under half of the gap, and the rest is unexplained. Present in this sample are around 210,000 clones, 70% to 80% of which were seen just once. The ten most abundant clones make up nearly 0.4% of the sample. The sequencing input was PBMCs. Receptor source: a male donor in good health and CMV-seropositive.

Regarding this clone: Compared with germline, one end of the junction differs, possibly owing to a read error. This sequence joins TRBV7-3 and TRBJ2-1; D is perhaps TRBD2 (6 bases). The germline gives CDR1 SGHTA, CDR2 FQGTGA. The CDR3 is made up of 17 amino acids. The CDR3 DNA reads as TGTGCCAGCAGCTTACGTTTGGAGCGGGCCATTTTAAATGGGCAGTTCTTC. Translated: CASSLRLERAILNGQFF.

The rearrangement links TRBV29-1 to TRBJ2-1; possibly TRBD2 for D (6 bases). Germline lookup yields CDR1 SQVTM and CDR2 ANQGSEA. V was shortened by 0 bases and J by 9 bases, with 18 bases between the two germline ends. The CDR3 is 15 amino acids. The CDR3 DNA sequence: TGCAGCGTTGAAGATCTTCGGGCCACCGGGGGTGAGCAGTTCTTC. This translates into CSVEDLRATGGEQFF.

A few counts support this clone. This chain links TRBV19 with TRBJ1-2; 8 bases match TRBD1. The CDR3 loop spans 15 amino acids. Germline CDR1 is LNHDA and CDR2 is SQIVND (reference sequence). V was pared by 8 bases and J by 10 bases, with 18 bases of the junction left unmatched. The CDR3 DNA follows: TGTGCCAGTCAAAAAGAAACCGGGACAGGAGGAGTCTACACCTTC. As protein: CASQKETGTGGVYTF. The full variable domain, its missing parts supplied by reference TRBV19 and TRBJ1-2, is DGGITQSPKYLFRKEGQNVTLSCEQNLNHDAMYWYRQDPGQGLRLIYYSQIVNDFQKGDIAEGYSVSREKKESFPLTVTSAQKNPTAFYLCASQKETGTGGVYTFGSGTRLTVV.

This chain uses TRBV28 with TRBJ2-7; D is unclear. Deletions cut 6 bases from V and 0 bases from J, with 12 bases between. The CDR3 has 14 residues. The V gene's germline CDR1 is MDHEN and CDR2 SYDVKM. CDR3 DNA: TGTGCCAGCAGCAAGAGAGGTATCTCCTACGAGCAGTACTTC. It encodes CASSKRGISYEQYF.

For the CDR3, the DNA is TGTGCCAGCAGTTACTTCTCGTCGGGCACAGATACGCAGTATTTT. Its translation is CASSYFSSGTDTQYF. The genes are TRBV6-6 and TRBJ2-3; D not resolved. Between the trimmed V and J ends, which lost 1 base and 1 base, there was a span of 9 bases. Looked up from germline, CDR1 is MNHNY and CDR2 is SVGAGI (reference sequence). The CDR3 is 15 residues long.

V gene TRBV5-4 combines with J gene TRBJ2-2; possible D gene TRBD2, 5 bases. The CDR3 is 14 residues long. Trimming pared 5 bases from V and 8 bases from J, leaving 16 bases between. Germline V gives CDR1 SGHNT, CDR2 YYREEE (reference sequence). The CDR3 protein is CASRPGSLGGELFF. In nucleotides, the CDR3 is TGTGCCAGCAGGCCGGGGTCCCTGGGAGGGGAGCTGTTTTTT. Variable domain in full (rest from reference TRBV5-4 and TRBJ2-2): ETGVTQSPTHLIKTRGQQVTLRCSSQSGHNTVSWYQQALGQGPQFIFQYYREEENGRGNFPPRFSGLQFPNYSSELNVNALELDDSALYLCASRPGSLGGELFFGEGSRLTVL.

The chain is built from TRBV9 and TRBJ1-4, with no clear D. The germline V gene has CDR1 SGDLS and CDR2 YYNGEE. The CDR3 has 16 amino acids. Trimming left V 3 bases short and J 5 bases short, with 17 bases between. The CDR3 region is CASSGSIGAGNEKLFF. In nucleotides, the CDR3 is TGTGCCAGCAGCGGTTCAATTGGCGCGGGCAATGAAAAACTGTTTTTT.

In this sample, this clone turned up a few times. The V gene is TRBV7-2, the J gene TRBJ2-3; 15 nucleotides align to TRBD2. The CDR3 extends over 19 amino acids. Per the germline V gene, CDR1 is SGHTA and CDR2 is FQGNSA. Losses at the gene ends were 1 base for V and 6 bases for J; bases not matched to a gene: 11. The CDR3 sequence: CASSLVSGTSGGRRDTQYF. CDR3 in DNA: TGTGCCAGCAGCTTAGTGTCCGGGACTAGCGGGGGGCGGCGGGATACGCAGTATTTT.

This rearrangement joins TRBV10-1 to TRBJ1-1, with D perhaps matching TRBD1 (5 bases). The CDR3 length is 11 residues. Trimming removed 11 bases at V and 6 bases at J, with 13 bases between. Per germline, CDR1 WNHNN and CDR2 SYGVQD (reference sequence). The CDR3 region is CALPGGPEAFF. The CDR3 DNA sequence: TGCGCCCTCCCGGGGGGACCTGAAGCTTTCTTT.

The rearrangement joins TRBV27 to TRBJ1-1; weak D call: TRBD1 (5 bases). Germline V gene sequence: CDR1 MNHEY, CDR2 SMNVEV (reference sequence). V gave up 6 bases and J gave up 4 bases, with 15 bases separating them. The CDR3 runs 14 residues. The CDR3 bases are TGTGCCAGCAGAGAAAACGGGGGATTCACTGAAGCTTTCTTT. Protein: CASRENGGFTEAFF.

This chain connects TRBV27 to TRBJ1-4, with D maybe TRBD1 (5 bases). Looked up from germline, CDR1 is MNHEY and CDR2 is SMNVEV (reference sequence). The CDR3 covers 14 residues. V dropped 3 bases and J dropped 5 bases, with 10 bases sitting between them. CDR3 region: CASSFGGVNEKLFF. The DNA for the CDR3 is TGTGCCAGCAGTTTCGGGGGGGTGAATGAAAAACTGTTTTTT.

On this clone: One junction end does not reproduce the germline sequence, and a read error may be involved. J is TRBJ2-1 and V is TRBV6-5; TRBD1 agrees at 7 bases. The CDR3 extends over 13 amino acids. Germline CDR1 MNHEY, CDR2 SVGAGI. The CDR3 protein is CASSYSTGRGRIF. CDR3 sequence (DNA): TGTGCCAGCAGTTACTCGACCGGTAGGGGGCGAATCTTC.

This chain uses TRBV5-4 with TRBJ2-7; D possibly corresponds to TRBD2 (6 bases). CDR1 and CDR2 (germline): SGHNT, YYREEE (reference sequence). The ends were cut back, 3 bases at V and 0 bases at J, with 13 bases in the middle. The CDR3 is 15 residues long. For the CDR3, the DNA is TGTGCCAGCAGCTCGGCGGGATTCCTCTCCTACGAGCAGTACTTC. Translated: CASSSAGFLSYEQYF.

This chain uses TRBV7-3 with TRBJ2-2; TRBD1 matches 7 bases. There are 16 residues in the CDR3. CDR1 is SGHTA, CDR2 FQGTGA, per germline. Germline trimming cut 5 bases from V and 0 bases from J; bases unmatched to any gene: 6. The CDR3 DNA is TGTGCCAGCAGCAAGACAGGGCTCACGAACACCGGGGAGCTGTTTTTT. It is translated as CASSKTGLTNTGELFF.